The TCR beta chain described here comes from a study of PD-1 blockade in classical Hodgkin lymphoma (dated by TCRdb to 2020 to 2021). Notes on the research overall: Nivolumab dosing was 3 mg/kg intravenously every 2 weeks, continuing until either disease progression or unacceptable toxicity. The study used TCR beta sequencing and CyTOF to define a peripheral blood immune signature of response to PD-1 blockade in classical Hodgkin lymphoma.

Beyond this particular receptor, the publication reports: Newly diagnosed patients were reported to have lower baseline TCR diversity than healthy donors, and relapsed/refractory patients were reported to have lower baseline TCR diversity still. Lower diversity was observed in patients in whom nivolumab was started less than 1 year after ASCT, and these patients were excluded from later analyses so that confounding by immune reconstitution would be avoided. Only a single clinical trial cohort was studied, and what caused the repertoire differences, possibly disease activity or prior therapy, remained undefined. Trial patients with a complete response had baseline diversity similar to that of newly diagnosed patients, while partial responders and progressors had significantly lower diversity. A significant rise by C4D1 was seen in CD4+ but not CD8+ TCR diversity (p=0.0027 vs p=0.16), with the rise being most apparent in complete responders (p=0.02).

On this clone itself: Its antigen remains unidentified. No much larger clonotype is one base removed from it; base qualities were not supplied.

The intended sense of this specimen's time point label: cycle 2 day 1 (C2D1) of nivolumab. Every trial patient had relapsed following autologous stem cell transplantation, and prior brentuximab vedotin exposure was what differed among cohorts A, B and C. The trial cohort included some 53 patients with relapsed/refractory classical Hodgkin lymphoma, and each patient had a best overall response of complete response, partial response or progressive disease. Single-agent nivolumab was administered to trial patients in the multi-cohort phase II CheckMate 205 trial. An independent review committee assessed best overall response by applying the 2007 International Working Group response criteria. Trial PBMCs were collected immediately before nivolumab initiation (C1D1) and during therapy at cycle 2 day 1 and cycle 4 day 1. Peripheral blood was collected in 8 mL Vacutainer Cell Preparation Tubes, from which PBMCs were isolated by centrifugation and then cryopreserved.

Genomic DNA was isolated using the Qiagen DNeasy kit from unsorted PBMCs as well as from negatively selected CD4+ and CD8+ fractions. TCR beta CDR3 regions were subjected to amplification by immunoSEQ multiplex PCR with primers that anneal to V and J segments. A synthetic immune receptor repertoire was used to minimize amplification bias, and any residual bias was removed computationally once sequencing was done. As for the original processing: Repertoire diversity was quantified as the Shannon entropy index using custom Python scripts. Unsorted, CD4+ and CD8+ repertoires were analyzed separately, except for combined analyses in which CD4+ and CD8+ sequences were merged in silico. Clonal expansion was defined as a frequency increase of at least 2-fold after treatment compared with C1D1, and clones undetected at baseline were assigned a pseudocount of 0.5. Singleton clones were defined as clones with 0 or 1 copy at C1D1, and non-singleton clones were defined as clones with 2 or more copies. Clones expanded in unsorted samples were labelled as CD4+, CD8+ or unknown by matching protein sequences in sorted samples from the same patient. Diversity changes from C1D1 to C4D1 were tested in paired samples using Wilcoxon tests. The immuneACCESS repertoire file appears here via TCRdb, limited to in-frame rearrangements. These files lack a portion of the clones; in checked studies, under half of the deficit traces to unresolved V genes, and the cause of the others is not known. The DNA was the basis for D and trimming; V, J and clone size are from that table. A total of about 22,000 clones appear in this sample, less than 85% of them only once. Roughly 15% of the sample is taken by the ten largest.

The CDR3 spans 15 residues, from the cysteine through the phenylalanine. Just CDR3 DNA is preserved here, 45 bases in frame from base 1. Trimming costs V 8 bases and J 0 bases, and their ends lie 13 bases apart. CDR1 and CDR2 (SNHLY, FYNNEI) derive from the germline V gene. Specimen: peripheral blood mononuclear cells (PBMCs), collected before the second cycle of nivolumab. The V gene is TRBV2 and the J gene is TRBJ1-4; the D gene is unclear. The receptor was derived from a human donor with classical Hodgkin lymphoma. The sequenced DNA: TGTGCCAGCCTAAAGGGCCGTTCAACTAATGAAAAACTGTTTTTT. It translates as CASLKGRSTNEKLFF. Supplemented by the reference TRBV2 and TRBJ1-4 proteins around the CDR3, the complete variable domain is EPEVTQTPSHQVTQMGQEVILRCVPISNHLYFYWYRQILGQKVEFLVSFYNNEISEKSEIFDDQFSVERPDGSNFTLKIRSTKLEDSAMYFCASLKGRSTNEKLFFGSGTQLSVL.